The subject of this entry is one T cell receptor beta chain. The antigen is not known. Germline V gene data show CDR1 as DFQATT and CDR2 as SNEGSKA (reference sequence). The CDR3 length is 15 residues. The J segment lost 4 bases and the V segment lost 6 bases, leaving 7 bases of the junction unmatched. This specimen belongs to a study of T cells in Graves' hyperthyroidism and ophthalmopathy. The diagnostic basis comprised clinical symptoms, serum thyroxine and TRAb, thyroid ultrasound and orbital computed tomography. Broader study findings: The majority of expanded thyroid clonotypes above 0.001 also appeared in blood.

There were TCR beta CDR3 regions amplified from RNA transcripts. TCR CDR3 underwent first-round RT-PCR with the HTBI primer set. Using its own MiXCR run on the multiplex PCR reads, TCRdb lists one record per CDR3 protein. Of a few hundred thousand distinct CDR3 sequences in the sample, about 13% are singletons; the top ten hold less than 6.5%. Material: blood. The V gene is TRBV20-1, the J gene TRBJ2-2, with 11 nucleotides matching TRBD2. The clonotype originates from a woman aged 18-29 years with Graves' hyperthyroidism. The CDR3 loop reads CSAVPGLAATGELFF. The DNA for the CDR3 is TGCAGTGCGGTTCCGGGACTAGCGGCCACCGGGGAGCTGTTTTTT.